This T cell receptor (beta chain) was identified during a study of T cells in Graves' hyperthyroidism and ophthalmopathy. RNA transcripts gave rise to amplified TCR beta CDR3 regions. Initially, a first-round RT-PCR of the TCR CDR3 employed the HTBI primer set. TCRdb itself ran the multiplex PCR reads through MiXCR, one entry per CDR3 protein. The sample holds over 200,000 distinct CDR3 sequences; 15% to 20% are singletons and the top ten take about 48%. The V gene's germline CDR1 is MNHNY and CDR2 SVGAGI (reference sequence). CDR3 length equals 15 residues. Unmatched junction bases numbered 5, after V lost 0 bases and J lost 9 bases.

The chain employs TRBV6-6 and TRBJ2-1, with TRBD2 identical over 10 bases. Input material: blood. The source of this sequence is a man aged 35 to 55 with Graves' hyperthyroidism. DNA for the CDR3: TGTGCCAGCAGTTACTCGCTGCTAGCGGGGGCTGAGCAGTTCTTC. It yields the protein CASSYSLLAGAEQFF.